These 21 T cell receptor beta chains originate from one sample sequenced in a study of T cell responses to AZD1222 COVID-19 vaccine. Repertoires were generated with immunoSEQ multiplex PCR, while TCRdb's copy carries only in-frame clones and drops some. Altogether over 100,000 clones are present, approximately 86% being singletons, with the ten largest covering 3.3%. Sequenced material: peripheral blood, taken 28 days after the second dose of the MenACWY control vaccine. The receptor source for this set is an adult who received the MenACWY meningococcal vaccine as a control.

V is TRBV7-3 and J is TRBJ1-2; D remains unclear. V was pared by 2 bases and J by 8 bases, with 18 bases between. Germline V gives CDR1 SGHTA, CDR2 FQGTGA. The CDR3 is 15 residues long. In DNA form, the CDR3 reads TGTGCCAGCAGCTTAGGGTCTGTAAGAGGTGGCGGCTACACCTTC. Its protein product is CASSLGSVRGGGYTF.

The chain joins TRBV30 to TRBJ2-3; D ambiguous. The CDR3 length is 12 residues. The germline V and J ends were trimmed by 1 base and 2 bases, with 4 bases remaining between them. Germline V CDR1 and CDR2: GTSNPN, SVGIG (reference sequence). Written as DNA, the CDR3 is TGTGCCTGGAGTGCGACCACAGATACGCAGTATTTT. Its protein product is CAWSATTDTQYF.

The V gene is TRBV6-5, the J gene TRBJ2-7; D possibly uses TRBD1 or TRBD2 (7 bases each). From germline, CDR1 is MNHEY and CDR2 SVGAGI. V was cut by 6 bases and J by 4 bases, with 19 bases left in between. The CDR3 is made up of 15 amino acids. CDR3 DNA: TGTGCCAGCAGCCCCGGCCAGGGGGGGTGGTACGAGCAGTACTTC. Translation: CASSPGQGGWYEQYF.

The V and J genes are TRBV28 and TRBJ1-5; D not certain. The germline V and J ends were trimmed by 2 bases and 0 bases, with 14 bases remaining between them. The CDR3 length is 17 residues. Germline V gene lookup returns CDR1 MDHEN and CDR2 SYDVKM. CDR3 region: CASSLIYVDGSNQPQHF. CDR3 in DNA: TGTGCCAGCAGTTTAATTTACGTGGACGGTAGCAATCAGCCCCAGCATTTT. The full variable domain, with the rest looked up from reference TRBV28 and TRBJ1-5, is DVKVTQSSRYLVKRTGEKVFLECVQDMDHENMFWYRQDPGLGLRLIYFSYDVKMKEKGDIPEGYSVSREKKERFSLILESASTNQTSMYLCASSLIYVDGSNQPQHFGDGTRLSIL.

The chain couples TRBV11-2 to TRBJ2-7, with 7 bases aligning to TRBD1. Per the germline V gene, CDR1 is SGHAT and CDR2 is FQNNGV. The CDR3 extends over 14 amino acids. V trimming: 0 bases; J trimming: 6 bases; junction bases outside the gene matches: 5. The CDR3 bases are TGTGCCAGCAGCTTAGATCGGACAGGCCTCGAGCAGTACTTC. Amino acids: CASSLDRTGLEQYF.

V usage is TRBV3-1 (or the pseudogene TRBV3-2) and J usage is TRBJ1-1, with D hard to call. Germline V lookup: CDR1 LGHDT, CDR2 YNNKEL (reference sequence). V lost 4 bases and J lost 3, with 15 bases in between. This CDR3 spans 15 amino acids. Here the CDR3 reads CASSPGPDPYTEAFF. CDR3 nucleotides: TGTGCCAGCAGCCCTGGGCCTGACCCCTACACTGAAGCTTTCTTT.

This chain links TRBV6-5 with TRBJ1-6; no definite D call. This CDR3 comprises 15 residues. V lost 0 bases to trimming and J lost 8 bases, with 11 bases between them. Per germline, CDR1 MNHEY and CDR2 SVGAGI. CDR3 region: CASSYSRQLHSPLHF. The CDR3 DNA sequence: TGTGCCAGCAGTTACTCGAGGCAGCTCCATTCACCCCTCCACTTT.

The chain joins TRBV6-2 or TRBV6-3 to TRBJ2-5, with a possible D match to TRBD1 (6 bases). Germline V lookup: CDR1 MNHEY, CDR2 SVGEGT. This CDR3 comprises 13 residues. The V gene lost 2 bases and the J gene lost 3 bases, with 7 bases spanning the gap. The DNA for the CDR3 is TGTGCCAGCAGTTACGGGGGCGAAGAGACCCAGTACTTC. Translated, it gives CASSYGGEETQYF.

In nucleotides, the CDR3 is TGTGCCAGCAGCTTAGCCTCCCCGGGACTAGCGGGGGGTTACAATGAGCAGTTCTTC. Translated, it gives CASSLASPGLAGGYNEQFF. V and J are TRBV7-2 and TRBJ2-1; 15 bases fit TRBD2. This CDR3 comprises 19 residues. Germline V gene lookup returns CDR1 SGHTA and CDR2 FQGNSA. The V and J ends lost 0 bases and 4 bases, in that order; junction bases with no gene match: 7.

The chain combines TRBV5-1 with TRBJ2-7; D uncertain. Germline values: CDR1 SGHRS, CDR2 YFSETQ. The CDR3 spans 14 residues. V dropped 0 bases and J dropped 2 bases, with 9 bases sitting between them. CDR3 sequence reads: CASSLGTVTYEQYF. The CDR3 region has the DNA TGCGCCAGCAGCTTGGGGACGGTTACCTACGAGCAGTACTTC.

This clone has a single count. The CDR3 DNA follows: TGTGCCAGCAGCGAGATTAGCGGGGGCTACAATGAGCAGTTCTTC. Protein sequence: CASSEISGGYNEQFF. This chain joins TRBV9 and TRBJ2-1, with 9 bases matching TRBD2. V was pared by 3 bases and J by 3 bases, with 4 bases of the junction left unmatched. The CDR3 extends over 15 amino acids. Germline values: CDR1 SGDLS, CDR2 YYNGEE.

The chain uses TRBV2 and TRBJ2-7; tentatively, D is TRBD2 (6 bases). CDR1 is SNHLY, CDR2 FYNNEI, per germline. The V gene lost 7 bases and the J gene lost 4 bases, with 14 bases spanning the gap. The CDR3 has 13 residues. CDR3 sequence (DNA): TGTGCCAGCAATGGGGGGACGGTATACGAGCAGTACTTC. This encodes CASNGGTVYEQYF.

This chain uses TRBV4-2 with TRBJ1-5; no definite D call. V dropped 4 bases and J dropped 6 bases, with 10 bases sitting between them. CDR1 is LGHNA, CDR2 YNFKEQ, per germline. The CDR3 covers 13 residues. The CDR3: CASSLSRSQPQHF. The CDR3 DNA follows: TGTGCCAGCAGCCTATCACGCAGTCAGCCCCAGCATTTT.

The chain carries TRBV28 and TRBJ1-4, with 11 bases that match TRBD1. Trimming cost V 8 bases and J 7 bases; bases outside gene matches: 6. CDR1 MDHEN and CDR2 SYDVKM come from the germline V gene. The CDR3 has 14 residues. The CDR3 region is CASHGTGGGEKLFF. The CDR3 bases are TGTGCCAGCCACGGGACAGGGGGGGGTGAAAAACTGTTTTTT.

The rearrangement uses TRBV5-1 and TRBJ2-7; TRBD1 is a possible D gene (5 bases). Germline values: CDR1 SGHRS, CDR2 YFSETQ. The V end lost 3 bases, the J end lost 1 base, and 8 bases lay between the germline ends. The CDR3 is 13 residues long. The CDR3 loop reads CASSSRESYEQYF. Written as DNA, the CDR3 is TGCGCCAGCAGCTCCAGGGAATCCTACGAGCAGTACTTC.

This chain links TRBV6-5 with TRBJ2-7; TRBD1 agrees at 11 bases. Per germline, CDR1 MNHEY and CDR2 SVGAGI. This CDR3 contains 14 residues. The V gene end was trimmed by 6 bases and the J gene end by 4 bases; junction bases not matched to a gene: 5. The CDR3 DNA is TGTGCCAGCAGATTCCGGGACAGGGGGTACGAGCAGTACTTC. Translation gives CASRFRDRGYEQYF.

The V call is TRBV7-3, the J call TRBJ2-3; D is perhaps TRBD1 (7 bases). Trimming stripped 5 bases from V and 5 bases from J, with 11 bases between. The CDR3 length is 13 residues. Germline V gene data show CDR1 as SGHTA and CDR2 as FQGTGA. The CDR3 is CASSQGGGDTQYF. Written as DNA, the CDR3 is TGTGCCAGCAGCCAGGGGGGCGGAGATACGCAGTATTTT.

This clone was picked up one time. This sequence joins TRBV7-2 and TRBJ1-1; 7 bases map to TRBD1. V lost 5 bases to trimming and J lost 5 bases; unmatched junction nucleotides: 5. The germline V gene encodes CDR1 SGHTA and CDR2 FQGNSA. There are 13 residues in the CDR3. CDR3 sequence: CASSTRQGTEAFF. The CDR3 DNA sequence: TGTGCCAGCAGCACGAGACAGGGAACTGAAGCTTTCTTT.

J is TRBJ1-5 and V is TRBV19; a weak D match, TRBD1 (6 bases). V lost 5 bases to trimming and J lost 4 bases, with 18 bases between them. The V gene's germline CDR1 is LNHDA and CDR2 SQIVND (reference sequence). This CDR3 spans 16 amino acids. CDR3 bases: TGTGCCAGTAGTCCCCCCGGGACATATCGGAATCAGCCCCAGCATTTT. Protein sequence: CASSPPGTYRNQPQHF. Supplemented by reference TRBV19 and TRBJ1-5, the full variable domain reads DGGITQSPKYLFRKEGQNVTLSCEQNLNHDAMYWYRQDPGQGLRLIYYSQIVNDFQKGDIAEGYSVSREKKESFPLTVTSAQKNPTAFYLCASSPPGTYRNQPQHFGDGTRLSIL.

The rearrangement links TRBV4-1 to TRBJ2-5, with D hard to call. V lost 2 bases, J lost 5 bases, and 9 bases lay in between. Germline V gives CDR1 MGHRA, CDR2 YSYEKL. This CDR3 is 13 amino acids long. CDR3 DNA: TGCGCCAGCAGCCAAACCAACGGTGAGACCCAGTACTTC. Residues: CASSQTNGETQYF.

This clone was counted once. The gene calls are TRBV2 and TRBJ1-6; D ambiguous. The ends were cut back, 7 bases at V and 10 bases at J, with 17 bases in the middle. The CDR3 spans 14 residues. CDR1 is SNHLY and CDR2 is FYNNEI in the germline V gene. The CDR3 loop is CASTGETGRSPLHF. CDR3 sequence (DNA): TGTGCCAGCACCGGGGAAACGGGCCGCTCACCCCTCCACTTT.